These T cell receptor beta chains were read from a single sample in a study of T-cell reconstitution after alpha-beta-depleted transplantation in children. A single record per CDR3 protein comes from TCRdb applying MiXCR to the PCR reads. The sample holds 700,000 to 950,000 distinct CDR3 sequences; less than 20% are singletons and the top ten take under 6%. Sample: PBMCs, mostly from graft donor cells, taken 360 days after TCRalphabeta/CD19-depleted stem cell transplant. All receptors derive from a male patient under 18 who had a stem cell transplant for acute lymphoblastic leukemia, so the T cells may come from the graft donor. CDR3s include the opening cysteine and the closing phenylalanine or tryptophan. The D gene is left open where the match is weak. Where a row states a size, it is once, few, many or the class of an expanded clone; other rows omit it.

j_gene,v_gene,d_gene,abundance,CDR3nt,CDR3aa
TRBJ2-7,TRBV12-3/TRBV12-4,NA,few,TGTGCCAGCAGTTTCAACTGGAGGAAGTACTTC,CASSFNWRKYF
TRBJ2-5,TRBV7-9,NA,few,TGTGCCAGCAGCTTAGGCAGGGGCCCCATGGAGACCCAGTACTTC,CASSLGRGPMETQYF
TRBJ2-1,TRBV24-1,TRBD1,few,TGTGCCACCAGTGACCCAGGGGGCGATAAGGACAATGAGCAGTTCTTC,CATSDPGGDKDNEQFF
TRBJ2-5,TRBV6-5,NA,few,TGTGCCAGCAGTTACTCTTTGCGGAAAGAGACCCAGTACTTC,CASSYSLRKETQYF
TRBJ1-3,TRBV7-9,NA,few,TGTGCCAGCAGCGCCTTAAATTCCGGAAACACCATATATTTT,CASSALNSGNTIYF
TRBJ1-1,TRBV5-6,NA,NA,TGTGCCAGCAGCTTCAGGGACACCCCGAACACTGAAGCTTTCTTT,CASSFRDTPNTEAFF
TRBJ2-2,TRBV2,NA,few,TGTGCCAGCAGTGAGCCCAGGACAATTCTTCCGAACACCGGGGAGCTGTTTTTT,CASSEPRTILPNTGELFF
TRBJ1-5,TRBV7-8,NA,few,TGTGCCAGCAGCTTAAGCTTGACCCGGTCAAATCAGCCCCAGCATTTT,CASSLSLTRSNQPQHF
TRBJ1-2,TRBV12-3/TRBV12-4,NA,many,TGTGCCAGCAGTTTTTGGGGGGCGGGTGGCTACACCTTC,CASSFWGAGGYTF
TRBJ2-5,TRBV29-1,NA,many,TGCAGCGTTGACGGAAGCCCCTCCTTCCAAGAGACCCAGTACTTC,CSVDGSPSFQETQYF
TRBJ1-5,TRBV30,NA,NA,TGTGCCTGGGACCCCGGACAGTCGGGCAATCAGCCCCAGCATTTT,CAWDPGQSGNQPQHF
TRBJ1-1,TRBV11-1,NA,NA,TGTGCCAGCAGCTTAGTTTCGCGTCAGGATTGGGTGAACACTGAAGCTTTCTTT,CASSLVSRQDWVNTEAFF
TRBJ2-7,TRBV5-1,NA,many,TGCGCCAGCAGCCTCCTAACTACTTACGAGCAGTACTTC,CASSLLTTYEQYF
TRBJ2-7,TRBV15,NA,few,TGTGCCACCAGCGGCCGAGAGGATTCCTACGAGCAGTACTTC,CATSGREDSYEQYF
TRBJ2-1,TRBV6-1,TRBD2,many,TGTGCCAGCAGTCTCGGGACTAGCGGGGCCAATGAGCAGTTCTTC,CASSLGTSGANEQFF
TRBJ2-7,TRBV20-1,TRBD1,NA,TGCAGTGACGGCCACCGGGACAGCGCCTACGAGCAGTACTTC,CSDGHRDSAYEQYF
TRBJ2-2,TRBV5-1,TRBD2,NA,TGCGCCAGCAGCTTGGGCCTAGCGGGATTTAACACCGGGGAGCTGTTTTTT,CASSLGLAGFNTGELFF
TRBJ2-4,TRBV3-1,TRBD2,NA,TGTGCCAGCAGCCAAGTCGGAACTAGCGGGAACCAAAACATTCAGTACTTC,CASSQVGTSGNQNIQYF
TRBJ2-1,TRBV4-1,TRBD2,NA,TGCGCCAGCAGCCTCGGGACTCGCGGCGGGAGGTTCGAGTTCTTC,CASSLGTRGGRFEFF
TRBJ2-1,TRBV21-1,NA,NA,TGTGCCAGCAGCAACCCAGGACAGGCTAGTTACAATGAGCAGTTCTTC,CASSNPGQASYNEQFF
TRBJ1-6,TRBV7-3,TRBD1,NA,TGTGCCAGCAGCTTCACAGGGGGCTTGGATAATTCACCCCTCCACTTT,CASSFTGGLDNSPLHF
TRBJ2-7,TRBV12-3/TRBV12-4,NA,NA,TGTGCCAGCAGGTTTACCGGCGGGGACGAGCAGTACTTC,CASRFTGGDEQYF